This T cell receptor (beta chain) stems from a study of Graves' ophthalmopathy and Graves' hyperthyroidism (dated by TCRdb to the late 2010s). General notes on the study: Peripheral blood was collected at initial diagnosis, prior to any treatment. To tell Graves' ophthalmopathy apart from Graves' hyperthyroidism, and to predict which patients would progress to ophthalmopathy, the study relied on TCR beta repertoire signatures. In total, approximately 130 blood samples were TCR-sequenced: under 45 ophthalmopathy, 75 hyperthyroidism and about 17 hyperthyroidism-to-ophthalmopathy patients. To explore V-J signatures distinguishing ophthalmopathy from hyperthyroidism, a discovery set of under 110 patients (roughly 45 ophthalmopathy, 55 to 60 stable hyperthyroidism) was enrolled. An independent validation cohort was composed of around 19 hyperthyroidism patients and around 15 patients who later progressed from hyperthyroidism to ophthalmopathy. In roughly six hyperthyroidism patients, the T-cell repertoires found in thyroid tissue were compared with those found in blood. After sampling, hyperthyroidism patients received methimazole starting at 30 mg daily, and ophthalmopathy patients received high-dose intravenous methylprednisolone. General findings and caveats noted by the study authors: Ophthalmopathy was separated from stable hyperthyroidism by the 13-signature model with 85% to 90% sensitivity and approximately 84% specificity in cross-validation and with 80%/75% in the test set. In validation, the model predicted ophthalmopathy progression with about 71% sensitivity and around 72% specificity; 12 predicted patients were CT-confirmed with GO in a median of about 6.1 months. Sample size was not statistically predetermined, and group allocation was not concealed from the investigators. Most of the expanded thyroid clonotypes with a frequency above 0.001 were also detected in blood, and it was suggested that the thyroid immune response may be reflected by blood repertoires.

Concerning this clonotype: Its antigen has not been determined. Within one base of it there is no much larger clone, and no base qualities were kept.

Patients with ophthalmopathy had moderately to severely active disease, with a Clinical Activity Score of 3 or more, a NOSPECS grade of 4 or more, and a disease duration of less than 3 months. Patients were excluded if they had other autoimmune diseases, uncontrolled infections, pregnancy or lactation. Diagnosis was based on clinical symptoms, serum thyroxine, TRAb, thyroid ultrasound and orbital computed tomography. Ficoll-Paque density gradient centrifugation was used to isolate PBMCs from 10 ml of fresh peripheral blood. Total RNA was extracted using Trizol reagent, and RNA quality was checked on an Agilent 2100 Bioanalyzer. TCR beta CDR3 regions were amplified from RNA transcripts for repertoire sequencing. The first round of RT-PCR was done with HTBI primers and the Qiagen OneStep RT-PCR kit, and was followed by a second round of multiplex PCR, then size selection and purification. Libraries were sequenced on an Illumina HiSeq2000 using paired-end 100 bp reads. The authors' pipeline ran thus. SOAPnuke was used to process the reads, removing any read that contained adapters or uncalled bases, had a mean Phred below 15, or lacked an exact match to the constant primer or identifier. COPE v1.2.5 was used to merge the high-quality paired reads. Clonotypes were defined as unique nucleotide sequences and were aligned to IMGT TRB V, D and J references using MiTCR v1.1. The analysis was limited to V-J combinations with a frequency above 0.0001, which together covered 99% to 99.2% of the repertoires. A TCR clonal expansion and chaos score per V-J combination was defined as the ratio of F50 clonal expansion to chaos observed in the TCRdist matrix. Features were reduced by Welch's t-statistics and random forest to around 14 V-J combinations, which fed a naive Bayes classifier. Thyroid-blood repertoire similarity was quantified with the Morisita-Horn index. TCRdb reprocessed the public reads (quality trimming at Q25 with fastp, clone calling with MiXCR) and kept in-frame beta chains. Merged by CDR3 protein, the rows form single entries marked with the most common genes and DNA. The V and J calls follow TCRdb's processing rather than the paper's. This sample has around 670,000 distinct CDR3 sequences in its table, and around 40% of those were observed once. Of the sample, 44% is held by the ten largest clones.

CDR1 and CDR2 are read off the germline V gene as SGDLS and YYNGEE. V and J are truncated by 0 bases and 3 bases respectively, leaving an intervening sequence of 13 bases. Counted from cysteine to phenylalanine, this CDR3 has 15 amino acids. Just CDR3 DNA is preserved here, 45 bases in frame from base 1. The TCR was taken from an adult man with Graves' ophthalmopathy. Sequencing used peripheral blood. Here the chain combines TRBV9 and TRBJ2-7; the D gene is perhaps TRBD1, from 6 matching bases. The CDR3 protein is CASSVGSGVNYEQYF. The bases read TGTGCCAGCAGCGTAGGTTCAGGGGTGAACTACGAGCAGTACTTC.